The 21 T cell receptor beta chains below were found in one sample sequenced in a study of cytomegalovirus exposure and HLA in healthy donors. In the PCR, 60 Vbeta and 13 Jbeta primers were used. Assay used: immunoSEQ multiplex PCR; TCRdb lists only in-frame clones, some missing. The repertoire includes tens of thousands of clones, roughly two thirds of them detected once, and 5.4% sits in the top ten. The material sequenced was PBMCs. The source is a man aged 50 or older in good health and CMV-seronegative.

The chain carries TRBV7-9 and TRBJ1-5; 7 nucleotides align to TRBD1. The length of the CDR3 is 14 residues. V gave up 1 base and J gave up 4 bases; unmatched junction bases: 1. Germline CDR1 and CDR2: SEHNR and FQNEAQ (reference sequence). The CDR3 bases are TGTGCCAGCAGCTTAGGCAGGGGGAATCAGCCCCAGCATTTT. This gives the protein CASSLGRGNQPQHF.

This clone has more than one count but fewer than ten. This chain uses TRBV11-2 with TRBJ1-6; D unclear. The CDR3 totals 15 residues. The V end lost 3 bases, the J end lost 7 bases, and 13 bases lay between the germline ends. Germline CDR1 SGHAT, CDR2 FQNNGV. The CDR3 loop reads CASSLWSNSNSPLHF. The CDR3 bases are TGTGCCAGCAGCTTGTGGAGCAACTCAAATTCACCCCTCCACTTT. Filled out from reference TRBV11-2 and TRBJ1-6, the complete variable domain reads EAGVAQSPRYKIIEKRQSVAFWCNPISGHATLYWYQQILGQGPKLLIQFQNNGVVDDSQLPKDRFSAERLKGVDSTLKIQPAKLEDSAVYLCASSLWSNSNSPLHFGNGTRLTVT.

V is TRBV7-9 and J is TRBJ2-7; D not resolved. The CDR3 length is 14 residues. V was shortened by 1 base and J by 2 bases, with 9 bases between the two germline ends. The germline V gene encodes CDR1 SEHNR and CDR2 FQNEAQ (reference sequence). The CDR3 DNA is TGTGCCAGCAGCTTAGGTTTAGGAGCCTACGAGCAGTACTTC. It is translated as CASSLGLGAYEQYF.

V usage is TRBV29-1 and J usage is TRBJ2-2; D may be TRBD1 (5 bases). V was shortened by 6 bases and J by 4 bases, with 12 bases between the two germline ends. CDR1 is SQVTM, CDR2 ANQGSEA, per germline. CDR3 length: 13 amino acids. In DNA form, the CDR3 reads TGCAGCGTATATGACAGACGCACCGGGGAGCTGTTTTTT. Protein sequence: CSVYDRRTGELFF.

Worth noting for this clone: Its ends do not fully match the called genes, so a read error is possible. The V call is TRBV4-1, the J call TRBJ1-3; D is perhaps TRBD1 (6 bases). This CDR3 is built from 16 residues. The germline CDR1 and CDR2 sequences are MGHRA and YSYEKL. This CDR3 is CASSQDMGAQGSTIYF. CDR3 in DNA: TGCGCCAGCAGCCAAGATATGGGGGCGCAGGGAAGCACCATATATTTT.

This clone was seen more than once but under ten times. The V and J genes are TRBV2 and TRBJ2-3, with 7 nucleotides matching TRBD2. The trim removed 7 bases at V and 4 bases at J, leaving 14 bases unmatched. Looked up from germline, CDR1 is SNHLY and CDR2 is FYNNEI. The CDR3 totals 16 residues. For the CDR3, the DNA is TGTGCCAGCACCGATCTAGCGGACTTGGGGCCAGATACGCAGTATTTT. Translated: CASTDLADLGPDTQYF.

The V and J genes are TRBV19 and TRBJ1-2; 9 bases match TRBD1. Looked up from germline, CDR1 is LNHDA and CDR2 is SQIVND (reference sequence). The length of the CDR3 is 16 residues. V gave up 3 bases and J gave up 0 bases; unmatched junction bases: 5. CDR3: CASSMLGDRANYGYTF. The DNA of the CDR3 is TGTGCCAGTAGTATGCTGGGGGACAGGGCTAACTATGGCTACACCTTC.

This sequence joins TRBV18 and TRBJ1-4; 7 nucleotides line up with TRBD1. The CDR3 has 15 amino acids. Germline V gives CDR1 KGHSH, CDR2 LQKENI. V shed 4 bases, J shed 4 bases, and the junction held 6 bases outside the gene matches. The CDR3 DNA reads TGTGCCAGCTCACAATCGACAGGGAATAATGAAAAACTGTTTTTT. Amino acids: CASSQSTGNNEKLFF.

This chain links TRBV5-1 with TRBJ2-5, with D perhaps matching TRBD2 (6 bases). Trimming left V 3 bases short and J 2 bases short, with 20 bases between. The CDR3 loop spans 17 amino acids. From germline, CDR1 is SGHRS and CDR2 YFSETQ. In DNA, the CDR3 is TGCGCCAGCAGCTGGGGTACTAGCAGCCAACTTCAAGAGACCCAGTACTTC. Protein product: CASSWGTSSQLQETQYF.

This chain connects TRBV5-5 to TRBJ2-7; 8 bases are a match to TRBD1. J was trimmed by 3 bases and V by 0 bases; bases with no gene match: 8. CDR1 is SGHKS and CDR2 is YYEKEE in the germline V gene (reference sequence). The CDR3 runs 16 residues. In DNA form, the CDR3 reads TGTGCCAGCAGCTTGGAAGGACAGGGTAGTAACTACGAGCAGTACTTC. This codes for CASSLEGQGSNYEQYF.

The chain links TRBV11-2 to TRBJ2-3; 8 bases fit TRBD2. Germline V CDR1 and CDR2: SGHAT, FQNNGV. The CDR3 loop spans 16 amino acids. Trimming removed 5 bases from V and 3 bases from J; junction bases left unmatched: 10. The CDR3 sequence: CASSQGARGVTDTQYF. DNA of the CDR3: TGTGCCAGCAGCCAAGGTGCGCGGGGGGTAACAGATACGCAGTATTTT.

The chain recombines TRBV5-1 with TRBJ1-5, with TRBD1 identical over 9 bases. Looked up from germline, CDR1 is SGHRS and CDR2 is YFSETQ. The CDR3 extends over 14 amino acids. The V and J ends lost 2 bases and 4 bases, in that order; junction bases with no gene match: 1. This CDR3 reads CASSFGTGNQPQHF. CDR3 bases: TGCGCCAGCAGCTTCGGGACAGGGAATCAGCCCCAGCATTTT.

The V call is TRBV27, the J call TRBJ2-2, with TRBD2 matching 7 bases. The V gene end was trimmed by 9 bases and the J gene end by 7 bases; junction bases not matched to a gene: 8. Germline assignment: CDR1 MNHEY and CDR2 SMNVEV (reference sequence). The CDR3 spans 13 residues. DNA of the CDR3: TGTGCCAGTTCGGGGGGTCGGGTCGGGGAGCTGTTTTTT. This sequence encodes CASSGGRVGELFF.

The genes are TRBV4-1 and TRBJ2-7; the D gene is possibly TRBD1 (5 bases). Trimming shortened V by 6 bases and J by 0 bases, and 15 bases separated the two germline ends. This CDR3 is built from 15 residues. CDR1 and CDR2 (germline): MGHRA, YSYEKL. CDR3 sequence: CASSHRQSPSYEQYF. CDR3 DNA sequence: TGCGCCAGCAGTCATCGACAGTCCCCCTCCTACGAGCAGTACTTC.

The chain links TRBV9 to TRBJ2-3, with D possibly being TRBD1 (6 bases). The V and J ends lost 0 bases and 0 bases respectively, with 8 bases between them. Per the germline V gene, CDR1 is SGDLS and CDR2 is YYNGEE. The CDR3 has 15 amino acids. CDR3 loop: CASSVGQASTDTQYF. The CDR3 DNA follows: TGTGCCAGCAGCGTAGGACAGGCCAGCACAGATACGCAGTATTTT.

The V call is TRBV7-9, the J call TRBJ2-1, with TRBD1 matching 11 bases. The CDR3 has 16 amino acids. Looked up from germline, CDR1 is SEHNR and CDR2 is FQNEAQ (reference sequence). V was clipped by 5 bases and J by 2 bases; unmatched bases: 5. This chain's CDR3 is CASSDPGQGAYNEQFF. The CDR3 DNA is TGTGCCAGCAGCGATCCGGGACAGGGGGCCTACAATGAGCAGTTCTTC. Looking up the rest from reference TRBV7-9 and TRBJ2-1 gives the full variable domain: DTGVSQNPRHKITKRGQNVTFRCDPISEHNRLYWYRQTLGQGPEFLTYFQNEAQLEKSRLLSDRFSAERPKGSFSTLEIQRTEQGDSAMYLCASSDPGQGAYNEQFFGPGTRLTVL.

The chain uses TRBV6-1 and TRBJ1-1, with D possibly TRBD1 on 5 matching bases. The V and J ends lost 4 bases and 1 base respectively, with 13 bases between them. The germline CDR1 and CDR2 sequences are MNHNS and SASEGT. The CDR3 runs 15 residues. The CDR3 protein is CASSARPRGNTEAFF. CDR3 sequence (DNA): TGTGCCAGCAGTGCCCGACCAAGGGGGAACACTGAAGCTTTCTTT.

The rearrangement joins TRBV19 to TRBJ2-3; the D gene is possibly TRBD2 (5 bases). Germline V gives CDR1 LNHDA, CDR2 SQIVND (reference sequence). CDR3 length equals 14 residues. Trimming pared 4 bases from V and 2 bases from J, leaving 10 bases between. The CDR3 spells CASSKGLSTDTQYF. CDR3 coding DNA: TGTGCCAGTAGTAAAGGACTTTCCACAGATACGCAGTATTTT.

This chain connects TRBV30 to TRBJ1-3, with TRBD1 matching over 9 bases. After removal of 4 bases from V and 2 bases from J, the junction contained 9 bases not matched to a gene. CDR1 and CDR2 (germline): GTSNPN, SVGIG (reference sequence). The CDR3 is 16 amino acids. The CDR3 nucleotides are TGTGCCTGGAAGGGTAGGGACAGGGCCCCTGGAAACACCATATATTTT. Translation gives CAWKGRDRAPGNTIYF.

The V and J genes are TRBV30 and TRBJ1-1; weak D call: TRBD1 (5 bases). V was trimmed by 5 bases and J by 4 bases, leaving 20 bases between them. The CDR3 sequence is 15 residues long. The germline gives CDR1 GTSNPN, CDR2 SVGIG (reference sequence). The CDR3 sequence is CAWGSWGGEVTEAFF. DNA for the CDR3: TGTGCCTGGGGCTCCTGGGGGGGAGAGGTCACTGAAGCTTTCTTT.

The chain uses TRBV5-5 and TRBJ1-2; D might be TRBD1 (6 bases). CDR3 size: 15 residues. Germline CDR1 and CDR2: SGHKS and YYEKEE (reference sequence). V was trimmed by 0 bases and J by 6 bases, leaving 15 bases between them. The CDR3 DNA reads as TGTGCCAGCAGCTTGGAACAGGGAAGTAGGAATGGCTACACCTTC. It codes for CASSLEQGSRNGYTF.